This TCR beta chain comes out of a study of T-cell memory formation after mild COVID-19. Using its own MiXCR run on the 5' RACE reads, TCRdb lists one record per CDR3 protein. The data contain 200,000 to 250,000 distinct CDR3 sequences, more than 8% of them singletons. In the case of this clonotype: Its antigen is unknown.

Overall study findings and caveats: The main location of contracting CD4+ clones was CM and EM, and that of contracting CD8+ clones was EMRA. Clones that contracted from day 15 to 85 were balanced CD4/CD8, while later expanders leaned CD4+.

CDR3 length equals 16 residues. Germline values: CDR1 LNHDA, CDR2 SQIVND (reference sequence). V was shortened by 0 bases and J by 5 bases, with 16 bases between the two germline ends. V and J are TRBV19 and TRBJ1-1; tentatively, D is TRBD1 (5 bases). Material: PBMCs or a T cell subset sorted from them (not recorded which). The source of this sequence is a man between 18 and 29 years old who had mild COVID-19 (a few samples of this study predate the infection). Cell type and time point are not known. The CDR3: CASSIDPGRIRTEAFF. The CDR3 DNA sequence: TGTGCCAGTAGTATAGATCCGGGACGGATTAGGACTGAAGCTTTCTTT. Filled out from reference TRBV19 and TRBJ1-1, the complete variable domain reads DGGITQSPKYLFRKEGQNVTLSCEQNLNHDAMYWYRQDPGQGLRLIYYSQIVNDFQKGDIAEGYSVSREKKESFPLTVTSAQKNPTAFYLCASSIDPGRIRTEAFFGQGTRLTVV.